One sample yielded the 23 T cell receptor beta chains listed below, sequenced in a study of vaccination and CD4 T cells after COVID-19. Described treatment: approximately 9-day PBMC culture with coronavirus spike peptide pools or control peptides (ViraFEST assay). These receptors lack a known antigen. Cultured CD4+ T-cell DNA underwent Oncomine TCR Beta short-read sequencing. MiXCR was run by TCRdb on the PCR reads, yielding one entry per CDR3 protein. The sample shows more than 9,000 distinct CDR3 sequences, 45% of them seen only once. Specimen: cultured CD4+ T cells from blood, collected after SARS-CoV-2 vaccination. The receptors come from a human donor with COVID-19.

Worth noting for this clonotype: One end of the junction varies from germline; a read error may be responsible. The chain couples TRBV30 to TRBJ1-1; a weak D match, TRBD1 (5 bases). The CDR3 has 14 residues. The germline V gene encodes CDR1 GTSNPN and CDR2 SVGIG (reference sequence). CDR3 residues: CARRAGGLNTEAFF. Here the CDR3 DNA reads TGTGCCCGGAGAGCCGGGGGATTGAACACTGAAGCTTTCTTT.

This clonotype was detected a few times. This chain joins TRBV20-1 and TRBJ2-4, with 9 bases matching TRBD1. Germline assignment: CDR1 DFQATT and CDR2 SNEGSKA (reference sequence). CDR3 length: 15 residues. Trimming cost V 0 bases and J 4 bases; bases outside gene matches: 4. As DNA, the CDR3 is TGCAGTGCTAGAGATGTCGGGACAGGGAAAAACATTCAGTACTTC. It codes for CSARDVGTGKNIQYF.

This clonotype was detected only a few times. V usage is TRBV10-3 and J usage is TRBJ1-1; D remains ambiguous. Per germline, CDR1 ENHRY and CDR2 SYGVKD. This CDR3 is built from 15 residues. V lost 6 bases and J 0 bases, leaving 14 bases between the germline ends. CDR3: CAIRRTGDMNTEAFF. The DNA for the CDR3 is TGTGCCATCAGGAGGACGGGAGACATGAACACTGAAGCTTTCTTT.

This clonotype was counted only a few times. J is TRBJ2-7 and V is TRBV15; possible D gene TRBD2, 6 bases. CDR1 and CDR2 (germline): LNHNV, YYDKDF (reference sequence). The CDR3 loop spans 14 amino acids. Trimming cost V 1 base and J 3 bases, with 10 bases left between them. The CDR3 DNA follows: TGTGCCACCAGCAGAGGCGGGGCCTACTACGAGCAGTACTTC. This sequence encodes CATSRGGAYYEQYF.

The rearrangement uses TRBV4-2 and TRBJ2-2, with 9 bases lining up with TRBD2. Trimming removed 3 bases from V and 1 base from J; junction bases left unmatched: 3. The germline CDR1 and CDR2 sequences are LGHNA and YNFKEQ. The CDR3 covers 16 residues. CDR3 bases: TGTGCCAGCAGCCATAAAGCGGGGGGGAACACCGGGGAGCTGTTTTTT. It codes for CASSHKAGGNTGELFF.

This clonotype has a handful of counts. This chain uses TRBV5-8 with TRBJ1-1, with TRBD1 as a possible D gene (6 bases). The germline V and J ends were trimmed by 7 bases and 4 bases, with 11 bases remaining between them. The CDR3 consists of 12 residues. Germline assignment: CDR1 SGHTS and CDR2 YDEGEE. CDR3 loop: CASPRTATEAFF. The CDR3 DNA reads as TGTGCCAGCCCCCGGACAGCCACTGAAGCTTTCTTT.

Turning to this clonotype: One end of the junction fails to match germline, which may point to a read error. The J gene is TRBJ2-3, the V gene TRBV7-7, with D unresolved. This CDR3 comprises 13 residues. Germline CDR1 is SSHAT and CDR2 is FNYEAQ (reference sequence). CDR3: CASSLDLLDTQYF. DNA of the CDR3: TGTGCTAGCAGCTTAGATCTCCTAGATACGCAGTATTTT.

This clonotype was counted between two and nine times. This CDR3 reads CASSYGAGYQPQHF. The CDR3 nucleotides read TGTGCCAGCAGTTACGGAGCAGGGTATCAGCCCCAGCATTTT. The V gene is TRBV6-5, the J gene TRBJ1-5; D possibly corresponds to TRBD1 (5 bases). The CDR3 runs 14 residues. Deletions cut 2 bases from V and 5 bases from J, with 10 bases between. Germline values: CDR1 MNHEY, CDR2 SVGAGI.

This sequence joins TRBV6-1 and TRBJ1-2; D is possibly TRBD1 (5 bases). The CDR3 runs 11 residues. V dropped 10 bases and J dropped 8 bases, with 14 bases sitting between them. Per germline, CDR1 MNHNS and CDR2 SASEGT. The CDR3 region has the DNA TGTGCCACGACCGCGGGGGTCGGCTACACCTTC. This encodes CATTAGVGYTF.

The rearrangement joins TRBV7-8 to TRBJ1-2; 8 nucleotides agree with TRBD1. CDR3 size: 16 residues. Germline V CDR1 and CDR2: SGHVS, FQNEAQ. V was pared by 5 bases and J by 5 bases, with 13 bases of the junction left unmatched. CDR3 loop: CASSPRTGPLRYGYTF. The CDR3 DNA reads TGTGCCAGCAGCCCAAGGACAGGGCCCCTTCGGTATGGCTACACCTTC. The whole variable domain, remainder taken from reference TRBV7-8 and TRBJ1-2, is GAGVSQSPRYKVAKRGQDVALRCDPISGHVSLFWYQQALGQGPEFLTYFQNEAQLDKSGLPSDRFFAERPEGSVSTLKIQRTQQEDSAVYLCASSPRTGPLRYGYTFGSGTRLTVV.

The chain has TRBV20-1 and TRBJ1-4; possibly TRBD1 for D (5 bases). V lost 3 bases and J 11 bases, leaving 19 bases between the germline ends. This CDR3 spans 14 amino acids. CDR1 and CDR2 (germline): DFQATT, SNEGSKA (reference sequence). This CDR3 is CSASDTTHWGKLFF. The CDR3 bases are TGCAGTGCTAGCGATACCACTCATTGGGGGAAACTGTTTTTT.

The rearrangement uses TRBV20-1 and TRBJ1-4, with D possibly TRBD1 on 6 matching bases. Germline V gene sequence: CDR1 DFQATT, CDR2 SNEGSKA (reference sequence). The CDR3 totals 11 residues. V was pared by 5 bases and J by 7 bases, with 8 bases between. Written as DNA, the CDR3 is TGCAGTGCTTGGGGGCGTGAAAAACTGTTTTTT. As protein: CSAWGREKLFF.

This clonotype has more than one count but fewer than ten. The rearrangement uses TRBV27 and TRBJ1-5; 9 nucleotides line up with TRBD1. V shed 6 bases, J shed 5 bases, and the junction held 8 bases outside the gene matches. Germline CDR1 reads MNHEY; CDR2 reads SMNVEV (reference sequence). This CDR3 region has 15 residues. CDR3 loop: CASSLQGAVYQPQHF. The CDR3 DNA reads as TGTGCCAGCAGCCTACAGGGGGCTGTGTATCAGCCCCAGCATTTT.

This clonotype was counted a few times. V and J are TRBV6-5 and TRBJ1-6, with 7 bases identical to TRBD1. This CDR3 region has 19 residues. V shed 0 bases and J 0 bases; nucleotides not matched to a gene: 8. Germline CDR1 and CDR2: MNHEY and SVGAGI. In DNA form, the CDR3 reads TGTGCCAGCAGTTACTCAGCGGCAGGGGGTAGCTCCTATAATTCACCCCTCCACTTT. Translated: CASSYSAAGGSSYNSPLHF.

The genes are TRBV19 and TRBJ1-6; tentative D call: TRBD1 (6 bases). Germline CDR1 is LNHDA and CDR2 is SQIVND (reference sequence). V was clipped by 5 bases and J by 5 bases, with 13 bases between them. This CDR3 has 15 residues. CDR3 nucleotides: TGTGCCAGTAGTCCCCCCGGGACAAATAATTCACCCCTCCACTTT. Amino acid sequence: CASSPPGTNNSPLHF.

The J gene is TRBJ1-1, the V gene TRBV7-9; D possibly corresponds to TRBD1 (6 bases). The germline gives CDR1 SEHNR, CDR2 FQNEAQ (reference sequence). Trimming took off 4 bases at V and 4 bases at J, with 16 bases between the two ends. The CDR3 is 15 amino acids. CDR3 residues: CASSSPLGGATEAFF. CDR3 DNA: TGTGCCAGCAGCTCCCCCCTCGGGGGGGCCACTGAAGCTTTCTTT.

The chain has TRBV6-1 and TRBJ2-5, with D perhaps matching TRBD1 (5 bases). From germline, CDR1 is MNHNS and CDR2 SASEGT. V lost 6 bases to trimming and J lost 2 bases, with 10 bases between them. There are 13 residues in the CDR3. The CDR3 sequence: CASREPGQETQYF. The CDR3 DNA sequence: TGTGCCAGCAGGGAACCAGGGCAAGAGACCCAGTACTTC.

This clonotype turned up a few times. This rearrangement joins TRBV19 to TRBJ1-1, with 7 bases fitting TRBD1. The trim removed 2 bases at V and 4 bases at J, leaving 7 bases unmatched. CDR3 length: 15 residues. CDR1 is LNHDA, CDR2 SQIVND, per germline (reference sequence). CDR3 in amino acids: CASSITTGATTEAFF. The CDR3 nucleotides read TGTGCCAGTAGTATAACAACAGGGGCGACCACTGAAGCTTTCTTT.

The V and J genes are TRBV30 and TRBJ1-5, with D uncertain. This CDR3 contains 13 residues. V was trimmed by 5 bases and J by 6 bases, leaving 14 bases between them. The germline CDR1 and CDR2 sequences are GTSNPN and SVGIG (reference sequence). The CDR3 is CAWGVGVGQPQHF. CDR3 sequence (DNA): TGTGCCTGGGGAGTCGGGGTCGGTCAGCCCCAGCATTTT.

This clonotype was observed a handful of times. The V gene is TRBV6-1, the J gene TRBJ1-2; perhaps TRBD1 as D (5 bases). Trimming shortened V by 2 bases and J by 7 bases, and 23 bases separated the two germline ends. Germline-derived CDR1 and CDR2 are MNHNS and SASEGT. The CDR3 is 17 amino acids. In DNA, the CDR3 is TGTGCCAGCAGTGAATGGTCGGTCCAGGGTCAGACGGCTGGCTACACCTTC. It specifies CASSEWSVQGQTAGYTF.

The CDR3 bases are TGTGCCAGCAGTCGGACTAGCGGGGGGACACTCCCCACAGATACGCAGTATTTT. This translates into CASSRTSGGTLPTDTQYF. The V call is TRBV27, the J call TRBJ2-3, with 14 bases that match TRBD2. Germline V lookup: CDR1 MNHEY, CDR2 SMNVEV (reference sequence). The CDR3 contains 18 residues. V dropped 5 bases and J dropped 2; count of bases not matched to a gene: 9.

This clonotype has more than one count but fewer than ten. This chain connects TRBV15 to TRBJ1-2, with a tentative D call TRBD1 (5 bases). CDR1 and CDR2 from the germline V gene are LNHNV and YYDKDF (reference sequence). Trimming pared 0 bases from V and 6 bases from J, leaving 8 bases between. This CDR3 contains 13 residues. The CDR3 loop reads CATSRDFRDGYTF. The CDR3 DNA is TGTGCCACCAGCAGAGATTTCAGGGATGGCTACACCTTC.

In its sample, this clonotype was seen once. This chain uses TRBV11-3 with TRBJ2-4; 9 bases line up with TRBD2. Germline CDR1 and CDR2: SGHNT and YENEEA. The CDR3 contains 14 residues. Trimming cost V 4 bases and J 9 bases; bases outside gene matches: 7. The CDR3 nucleotides are TGTGCCAGCAGCTCAGCGGGGGGAATAGGCATTCAGTACTTC. This gives the protein CASSSAGGIGIQYF.